This T cell receptor (beta chain) comes out of a study of long-term antiretroviral therapy in people with HIV. Study observations and caveats: ART adherence, viral resistance and therapy changes were undocumented. Across all time points, the repertoire was dominated by clones that expanded before ART. The ART regimens used between the mid-2000s and the late 2010s may be less effective than current ones.

A v3.0 immunoSEQ assay was performed at survey level. Clones were sequenced by immunoSEQ multiplex PCR, and TCRdb holds only the in-frame ones, with some missing. The sample has about 33,000 clones, 70% to 80% seen once. As concerns this clone: Antigen unknown.

Trimming took 1 base from V and 0 from J, leaving 9 bases between them. The CDR3 has 14 residues. Germline V lookup: CDR1 GTSNPN, CDR2 SVGIG (reference sequence). This chain uses TRBV30 with TRBJ1-2; D unresolved. The sequencing here drew on unsorted PBMCs, taken 2 years after starting antiretroviral therapy. The TCR originated in a woman in her 50s with HIV. The CDR3 here is CAWSAWIANYGYTF. In nucleotides, the CDR3 is TGTGCCTGGAGTGCCTGGATAGCTAACTATGGCTACACCTTC.